Listed below are T cell receptor beta chains from one sample, sequenced in a study of OX40 agonist ivuxolimab in advanced cancers. The method was immunoSEQ multiplex PCR; TCRdb's version includes in-frame clones alone and lacks a portion of them. This table holds fewer than 70,000 clones, over 75% found once. The source material was CD4+ or CD8+ T cells sorted from blood, sampled in a trial of the OX40 agonist ivuxolimab. These receptors came from an adult with an advanced solid tumor such as melanoma, head and neck, liver or kidney cancer. CDR3s include the opening cysteine and the closing phenylalanine or tryptophan. Fields, in order: J gene, V gene, CDR3 length, clone size, D gene, CDR3 DNA, CDR3 protein. A D gene is named only where the DNA matches it firmly. The size of a clone is reported for some rows only, either as once, few or many, or as a class for expanded clones.

TRBJ2-1 | TRBV6-6 | 16 | once | . | TGTGCCAGCAGTTACTCTCGTCAGGGGGGTTACAATGAGCAGTTCTTC | CASSYSRQGGYNEQFF
TRBJ2-1 | TRBV12-5 | 17 | . | . | TGTGCTAGTGGTTTGTCGGGGGGTAGCGGGACAGGAAATGAGCAGTTCTTC | CASGLSGGSGTGNEQFF
TRBJ2-3 | TRBV5-1 | 15 | . | TRBD1 | TGCGCCAGCAGCTTCGGGACAGCTAGCACAGATACGCAGTATTTT | CASSFGTASTDTQYF
TRBJ2-5 | TRBV5-4 | 15 | . | . | TGTGCCAGCAGCTTGAAGGCCGGGGCCGGAGAGACCCAGTACTTC | CASSLKAGAGETQYF
TRBJ2-3 | TRBV15 | 14 | . | TRBD1 | TGTGCCACCAACCGGGACAGGGTCCGGGATACGCAGTATTTT | CATNRDRVRDTQYF
TRBJ1-1 | TRBV7-2 | 14 | medium-sized | . | TGTGCCAGCAGCCGCGAGCCGGGGAGCACTGAAGCTTTCTTT | CASSREPGSTEAFF
TRBJ1-5 | TRBV30 | 16 | . | TRBD1 | TGTGCCTGGAGTGGGATTGACAGGGGTCGTGGCCAGCCCCAGCATTTT | CAWSGIDRGRGQPQHF
TRBJ2-1 | TRBV6-6 | 14 | . | TRBD1 | TGTGCCAGCAGCCTCGGGACAGCCTACAATGAGCAGTTCTTC | CASSLGTAYNEQFF
TRBJ1-1 | TRBV5-1 | 19 | . | . | TGCGCCAGCAGCTTCCACCGGGACGTAGGTCGATTATTGAACACTGAAGCTTTCTTT | CASSFHRDVGRLLNTEAFF
TRBJ2-7 | TRBV5-6 | 15 | . | . | TGTGCCAGCAGCTCTTCACCGGGACGTGTCTACGAGCAGTACTTC | CASSSSPGRVYEQYF
TRBJ1-6 | TRBV7-9 | 17 | . | . | TGTGCCAGCAGCTTAGCGCTCCGAGAGGGTCCGGATTCACCCCTCCACTTT | CASSLALREGPDSPLHF
TRBJ2-1 | TRBV5-4 | 14 | . | . | TGTGCCAGCAGCGGAACCGGGGGTAATAATGAGCAGTTCTTC | CASSGTGGNNEQFF
TRBJ2-1 | TRBV29-1 | 11 | . | . | TGCAGCGGGGGCCCTATTGATGAGCAGTTCTTC | CSGGPIDEQFF
TRBJ1-5 | TRBV19 | 15 | . | . | TGTGCCAGTAGTATGGACAGCCGAAGCAATCAGCCCCAGCATTTT | CASSMDSRSNQPQHF
TRBJ1-2 | TRBV19 | 12 | few | . | TGTGCCACTCGGGACGGCCTCCGGGACTACACCTTC | CATRDGLRDYTF
TRBJ2-6 | TRBV27 | 14 | . | . | TGTGCCAGCAGTTTAACCTCTGGGGCCAACGTCCTGACTTTC | CASSLTSGANVLTF
TRBJ2-1 | TRBV21-1 | 15 | few | . | TGTGCCAGCATCATGAACGTTCCCCGCTACAATGAGCAGTTCTTC | CASIMNVPRYNEQFF
TRBJ1-1 | TRBV7-2 | 14 | . | . | TGTGCCAGCAGCTTAGTTGGCGGGAACACTGAAGCTTTCTTT | CASSLVGGNTEAFF
TRBJ2-7 | TRBV9 | 13 | . | TRBD2 | TGTGCCAGCAGTGAGGGAGGGGCGGGGGAGCAGTACTTC | CASSEGGAGEQYF
TRBJ1-4 | TRBV7-2 | 14 | . | TRBD1 | TGTGCCAGCAGTTGGGACAGGGATACTGAAAAACTGTTTTTT | CASSWDRDTEKLFF
TRBJ2-7 | TRBV6-5 | 15 | . | . | TGTGCCAGCAGTCCTCTGCCGGGGGACCCCTACGAGCAGTACTTC | CASSPLPGDPYEQYF
TRBJ2-3 | TRBV5-1 | 16 | . | TRBD1 | TGCGCCAGCAGCTTGTTTGGACAGGGAACCACAGATACGCAGTATTTT | CASSLFGQGTTDTQYF
TRBJ1-3 | TRBV6-1 | 12 | once | . | TGTGCCAGCAGAGGGCCCGGAAACACCATATATTTT | CASRGPGNTIYF
TRBJ2-3 | TRBV9 | 13 | . | . | TGTGCCAGCAGCGGAAAAGGGCCAGATACGCAGTATTTT | CASSGKGPDTQYF
TRBJ1-5 | TRBV4-1 | 13 | . | . | TGCGCCAGCAGCCAAGAGGTACATCAGCCCCAGCATTTT | CASSQEVHQPQHF
TRBJ2-4 | TRBV2 | 15 | . | TRBD1 | TGTGCCAGCAGTGATAAGGGGGCCGGCAAAAACATTCAGTACTTC | CASSDKGAGKNIQYF
TRBJ2-5 | TRBV5-1 | 15 | . | TRBD1 | TGCGCCAGCAGCCCACAGACAGGGCTGGGGGAGACCCAGTACTTC | CASSPQTGLGETQYF
TRBJ1-3 | TRBV7-2 | 15 | once | TRBD1 | TGTGCCAGCAGCTTAGGGACAGGGAGCGGAAACACCATATATTTT | CASSLGTGSGNTIYF
TRBJ2-5 | TRBV21-1 | 15 | . | . | TGTGCCAGCAGCAAAAGGGGACAGCTTCAAGAGACCCAGTACTTC | CASSKRGQLQETQYF
TRBJ2-5 | TRBV18 | 14 | . | . | TGTGCCAGCTCACCACCTGCATATCGGGAGACCCAGTACTTC | CASSPPAYRETQYF
TRBJ2-3 | TRBV29-1 | 13 | . | . | TGCAGCGGCCTGGAATCTAGCACAGATACGCAGTATTTT | CSGLESSTDTQYF
TRBJ2-5 | TRBV9 | 13 | once | TRBD2 | TGTGCCAGCAGCGCTAGCGGAGGAGAGACCCAGTACTTC | CASSASGGETQYF
TRBJ1-2 | TRBV5-1 | 13 | few | . | TGCGCCAGCAGCTTCTCAGCTTACTATGGCTACACCTTC | CASSFSAYYGYTF
TRBJ1-2 | TRBV7-2 | 13 | once | . | TGTGCCAGCAGCTTGGTCGACACTTATGGCTACACCTTC | CASSLVDTYGYTF
TRBJ2-2 | TRBV7-9 | 14 | . | TRBD1 | TGTGCCAGCAGCTCGGGACAGGCCACCGGGGAGCTGTTTTTT | CASSSGQATGELFF
TRBJ2-7 | TRBV7-3 | 15 | . | . | TGTGCCAGCAGCCTGGGGGGCGGAGGCTCCTACGAGCAGTACTTC | CASSLGGGGSYEQYF
TRBJ2-7 | TRBV5-4 | 16 | . | TRBD2 | TGTGCCAGCAGCTTGGGGCGACCGGGAGGCGGGAACGAGCAGTACTTC | CASSLGRPGGGNEQYF
TRBJ1-4 | TRBV7-8 | 14 | . | . | TGTGCCAGCAGCTACAGGCGTCAAGGGGAAAAACTGTTTTTT | CASSYRRQGEKLFF
TRBJ2-1 | TRBV7-9 | 15 | many | TRBD2 | TGTGCCAGCAGCTCGACTAGCGGGAGGGTCTATGAGCAGTTCTTC | CASSSTSGRVYEQFF
TRBJ2-3 | TRBV29-1 | 14 | . | . | TGCAGCGTTGAGAGGGTAGCAATCACAGATACGCAGTATTTT | CSVERVAITDTQYF
TRBJ1-2 | TRBV6-5 | 14 | . | TRBD1 | TGTGCCAGCACCGAACAACAGGGGGCCTATGGCTACACCTTC | CASTEQQGAYGYTF
TRBJ2-1 | TRBV30 | 15 | . | TRBD2 | TGTGCCTGGAGTGTACTGGGCGGGAGGTTTAGTGAGCAGTTCTTC | CAWSVLGGRFSEQFF
TRBJ2-1 | TRBV15 | 16 | . | . | TGTGCCACCAGCAGCCCCGGGAGCGGGCTATACAATGAGCAGTTCTTC | CATSSPGSGLYNEQFF
TRBJ1-5 | TRBV6-6 | 14 | . | TRBD1 | TGTGCCAGCAGACACAGGGGACAGGGACAGCCCCAGCATTTT | CASRHRGQGQPQHF
TRBJ2-1 | TRBV15 | 15 | few | . | TGTGCCACCAGCAGAGTGGGCGGGGTGAACAATGAGCAGTTCTTC | CATSRVGGVNNEQFF
TRBJ2-7 | TRBV9 | 15 | . | TRBD1 | TGTGCCAGCAGCGTAGGGGGACAGGGATACTACGAGCAGTACTTC | CASSVGGQGYYEQYF
TRBJ2-7 | TRBV28 | 15 | . | . | TGTGCCAGCAGTCCAACCCATGTTTCACCCTACGAGCAGTACTTC | CASSPTHVSPYEQYF
TRBJ2-1 | TRBV7-2 | 16 | . | TRBD1 | TGTGCCAGCAGCTCTCGGACAGGGTCGGTCGACAATGAGCAGTTCTTC | CASSSRTGSVDNEQFF
TRBJ1-2 | TRBV19 | 13 | . | . | TGTGCCAGTAGTATAGTTGGGGCCTATGGCTACACCTTC | CASSIVGAYGYTF
TRBJ1-1 | TRBV5-1 | 15 | . | . | TGCGCCAGCAGCACGGGCAGGGGAGGTGGCACTGAAGCTTTCTTT | CASSTGRGGGTEAFF
TRBJ2-1 | TRBV5-1 | 15 | . | TRBD2 | TGCGCCAGCAGCTTGGCCCCACCGACTAGCCGGGAGCAGTTCTTC | CASSLAPPTSREQFF
TRBJ1-3 | TRBV18 | 19 | . | . | TGTGCCAGCTCACCACTAGGGCCAACTTTCAAAGACTCTGGAAACACCATATATTTT | CASSPLGPTFKDSGNTIYF
TRBJ1-1 | TRBV9 | 13 | . | . | TGTGCCAGCAGCGCCGGGCCGTCCGATGAAGCTTTCTTT | CASSAGPSDEAFF
TRBJ1-4 | TRBV10-3 | 12 | . | TRBD1 | TGTACCACCGGGACAGGGGCCGAAAAACTGTTTTTT | CTTGTGAEKLFF
TRBJ1-1 | TRBV27 | 17 | . | . | TGTGCCAGCAGTCCCCTACGGCCGAAACAGACGAACACTGAAGCTTTCTTT | CASSPLRPKQTNTEAFF
TRBJ1-1 | TRBV5-1 | 14 | . | . | TGCGCCAGCAGCTTGATGCCAGGGACCCCTGAAGCTTTCTTT | CASSLMPGTPEAFF